This passage covers 11 T cell receptor beta chains from one sample sequenced in a study of CD8+ T cells in alopecia areata. Sequencing used cDNA as its template, made by extracting RNA and reverse transcribing it. The repertoire was sequenced with immunoSEQ multiplex PCR; TCRdb's copy has only in-frame clones and lacks some. The sample lists approximately 100,000 clones, about nine tenths occurring once. Treatment specified: oral pan-JAK inhibitor, 5-10 mg twice daily. Sequencing was performed on CD8+ T cells sorted from blood, taken between weeks 30 and 35, from a patient treated with tofacitinib. These receptors were taken from a human donor with alopecia areata.

The chain combines TRBV29-1 with TRBJ2-7, with 8 bases identical to TRBD1. CDR3 size: 14 residues. Germline trimming cut 1 base from V and 6 bases from J; bases unmatched to any gene: 8. The germline gives CDR1 SQVTM, CDR2 ANQGSEA. This chain's CDR3 is CSVEVGTGTGEQYF. Written as DNA, the CDR3 is TGCAGCGTTGAAGTTGGGACAGGCACCGGCGAGCAGTACTTC.

V usage is TRBV6-5 and J usage is TRBJ1-3; D gene unclear. There are 12 residues in the CDR3. Germline CDR1 reads MNHEY; CDR2 reads SVGAGI. Between the trimmed V and J ends, which lost 2 bases and 4 bases, there was a span of 3 bases. CDR3 sequence (DNA): TGTGCCAGCAGTTACGAGGGAAACACCATATATTTT. This codes for CASSYEGNTIYF.

The rearrangement links TRBV4-1 to TRBJ2-7; D is unresolved. This CDR3 spans 13 amino acids. V was clipped by 0 bases and J by 6 bases, with 9 bases between them. Germline V lookup: CDR1 MGHRA, CDR2 YSYEKL. This CDR3 reads CASSQDSGPEQYF. The DNA of the CDR3 is TGCGCCAGCAGCCAAGACTCTGGGCCCGAGCAGTACTTC.

This chain connects TRBV7-9 to TRBJ2-2; a weak D match, TRBD1 (5 bases). Germline V gene lookup returns CDR1 SEHNR and CDR2 FQNEAQ (reference sequence). Trimming removed 2 bases from V and 5 bases from J, with 12 bases in between. The CDR3 runs to 15 residues. The CDR3 sequence is CASSLSIGDTGELFF. The CDR3, as DNA: TGTGCCAGCAGCTTATCCATAGGGGATACCGGGGAGCTGTTTTTT.

The chain links TRBV14 to TRBJ2-2; D not certain. CDR1 is SGHDN, CDR2 FVKESK, per germline. This CDR3 is 15 amino acids long. The ends were cut back, 1 base at V and 2 bases at J, with 8 bases in the middle. CDR3 sequence: CASSQAGVNTGELFF. In nucleotides, the CDR3 is TGTGCCAGCAGCCAAGCCGGAGTCAACACCGGGGAGCTGTTTTTT.

This CDR3 is CASSYYGNEQFF. The DNA of the CDR3 is TGTGCCAGCAGTTACTACGGAAATGAGCAGTTCTTC. V and J are TRBV6-5 and TRBJ2-1; D gene ambiguous. Deletions cut 1 base from V and 7 bases from J, with 5 bases between. The length of the CDR3 is 12 residues. Germline lookup yields CDR1 MNHEY and CDR2 SVGAGI.

V gene TRBV5-4 combines with J gene TRBJ1-2; TRBD1 aligns across 9 bases. This CDR3 comprises 15 residues. CDR1 is SGHNT, CDR2 YYREEE, per germline (reference sequence). J gave up 3 bases and V 3 bases, and 6 bases lay outside the gene matches. CDR3 bases: TGTGCCAGCAGCTCGGGACAGGGAACCTACTATGGCTACACCTTC. This codes for CASSSGQGTYYGYTF.

The chain joins TRBV7-8 to TRBJ2-3; D call uncertain. V shed 4 bases and J shed 1 base, with 9 bases lying between them. Germline V gene lookup returns CDR1 SGHVS and CDR2 FQNEAQ. The CDR3 extends over 14 amino acids. The CDR3 DNA is TGTGCCAGCAGCTCCCTTGGCGGCACAGATACGCAGTATTTT. This translates into CASSSLGGTDTQYF.

Only one count was recorded for this clone. V is TRBV5-1 and J is TRBJ2-5; D tentatively fits TRBD1 or TRBD2 (5 bases each). Matching the DNA end better, TRBJ2-7 makes the J call doubtful. Germline lookup yields CDR1 SGHRS and CDR2 YFSETQ. CDR3 size: 13 residues. The CDR3 DNA reads TGCGCCAGCAGCGCCGGGACGGGGTACGAGCAGTACTTC. This translates into CASSAGTGYEQYF.

Only a few counts were recorded for this clone. This rearrangement joins TRBV7-9 to TRBJ2-1; 8 bases map to TRBD2. The germline CDR1 and CDR2 sequences are SEHNR and FQNEAQ (reference sequence). The CDR3 consists of 14 residues. Germline trimming cut 3 bases from V and 7 bases from J; bases unmatched to any gene: 5. The CDR3 bases are TGTGCCAGCAGCTTTACAGCGGGAGAGAATGAGCAGTTCTTC. It codes for CASSFTAGENEQFF.

This clone has only one observation. The V call is TRBV19, the J call TRBJ2-7; no clear D. The CDR3 length is 13 residues. Germline V gene data show CDR1 as LNHDA and CDR2 as SQIVND (reference sequence). V gave up 10 bases and J gave up 4 bases, with 17 bases separating them. CDR3 DNA: TGTGCCATCAGGCCAGGCTTTTTTTACGAGCAGTACTTC. Protein sequence: CAIRPGFFYEQYF. Combining the CDR3 with reference TRBV19 and TRBJ2-7 gives the whole variable domain DGGITQSPKYLFRKEGQNVTLSCEQNLNHDAMYWYRQDPGQGLRLIYYSQIVNDFQKGDIAEGYSVSREKKESFPLTVTSAQKNPTAFYLCAIRPGFFYEQYFGPGTRLTVT.